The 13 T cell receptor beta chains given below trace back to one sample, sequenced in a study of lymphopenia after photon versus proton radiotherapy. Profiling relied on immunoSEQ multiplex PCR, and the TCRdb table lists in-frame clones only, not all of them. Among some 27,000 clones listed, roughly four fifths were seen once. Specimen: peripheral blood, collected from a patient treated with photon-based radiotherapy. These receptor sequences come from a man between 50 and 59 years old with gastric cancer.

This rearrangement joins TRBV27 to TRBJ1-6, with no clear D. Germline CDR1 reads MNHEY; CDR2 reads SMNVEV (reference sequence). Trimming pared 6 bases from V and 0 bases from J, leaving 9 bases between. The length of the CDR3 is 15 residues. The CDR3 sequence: CASRAESSYNSPLHF. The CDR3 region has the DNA TGTGCCAGCAGGGCCGAAAGCTCCTATAATTCACCCCTCCACTTT.

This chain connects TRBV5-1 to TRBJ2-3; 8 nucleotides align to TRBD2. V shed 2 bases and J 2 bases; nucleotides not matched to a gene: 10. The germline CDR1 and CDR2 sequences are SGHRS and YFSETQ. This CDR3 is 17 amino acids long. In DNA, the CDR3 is TGCGCCAGCAGCTTTCAGCGGGGGCCCATAACCACAGATACGCAGTATTTT. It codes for CASSFQRGPITTDTQYF.

This CDR3 is CASSVEDQETQYF. The CDR3 DNA is TGTGCCAGCAGCGTAGAAGACCAAGAGACCCAGTACTTC. The rearrangement joins TRBV9 to TRBJ2-5; D gene unclear. V lost 0 bases to trimming and J lost 0 bases, with 3 bases between them. The V gene's germline CDR1 is SGDLS and CDR2 YYNGEE. This CDR3 is built from 13 residues.

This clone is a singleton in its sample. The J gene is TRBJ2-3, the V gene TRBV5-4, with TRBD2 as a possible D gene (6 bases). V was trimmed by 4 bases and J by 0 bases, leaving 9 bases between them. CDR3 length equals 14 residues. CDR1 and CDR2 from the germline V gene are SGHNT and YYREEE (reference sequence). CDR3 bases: TGTGCCAGCAGCCGGGAGACTAGCACAGATACGCAGTATTTT. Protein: CASSRETSTDTQYF.

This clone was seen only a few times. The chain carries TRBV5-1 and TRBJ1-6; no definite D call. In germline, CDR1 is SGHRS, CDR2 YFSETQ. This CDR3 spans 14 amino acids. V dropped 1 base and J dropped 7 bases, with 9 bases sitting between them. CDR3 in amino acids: CASSLLSWNSPLHF. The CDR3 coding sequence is TGCGCCAGCAGCTTGTTATCGTGGAATTCACCCCTCCACTTT.

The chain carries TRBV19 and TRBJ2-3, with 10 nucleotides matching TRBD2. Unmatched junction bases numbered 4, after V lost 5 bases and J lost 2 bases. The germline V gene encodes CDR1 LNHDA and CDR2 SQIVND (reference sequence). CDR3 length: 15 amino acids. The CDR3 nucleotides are TGTGCCAGTAGTCCTAGCGGGGGAGCCACAGATACGCAGTATTTT. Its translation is CASSPSGGATDTQYF.

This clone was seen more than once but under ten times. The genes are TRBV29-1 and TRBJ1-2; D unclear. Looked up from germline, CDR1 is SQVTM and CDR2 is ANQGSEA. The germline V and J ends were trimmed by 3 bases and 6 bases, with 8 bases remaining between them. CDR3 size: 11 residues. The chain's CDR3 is CSVEGLDGYTF. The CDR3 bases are TGCAGCGTTGAGGGTCTGGATGGCTACACCTTC.

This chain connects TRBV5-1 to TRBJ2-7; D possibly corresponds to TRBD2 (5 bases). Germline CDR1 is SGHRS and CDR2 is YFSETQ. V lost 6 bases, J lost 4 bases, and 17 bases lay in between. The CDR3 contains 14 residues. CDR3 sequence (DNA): TGCGCCAGCACCCCAGGAGGAACGGCATACGAGCAGTACTTC. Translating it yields CASTPGGTAYEQYF.

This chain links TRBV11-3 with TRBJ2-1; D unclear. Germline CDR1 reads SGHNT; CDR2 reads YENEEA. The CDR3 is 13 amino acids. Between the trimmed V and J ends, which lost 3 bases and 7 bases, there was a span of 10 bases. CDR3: CASSFKDWNEQFF. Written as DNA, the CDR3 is TGTGCCAGCAGCTTCAAAGACTGGAATGAGCAGTTCTTC.

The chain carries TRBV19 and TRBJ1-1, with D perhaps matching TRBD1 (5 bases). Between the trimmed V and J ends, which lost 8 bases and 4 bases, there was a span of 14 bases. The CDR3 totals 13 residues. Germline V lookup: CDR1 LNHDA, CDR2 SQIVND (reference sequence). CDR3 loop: CASAVWGGTEAFF. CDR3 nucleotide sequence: TGTGCCAGTGCCGTCTGGGGGGGCACTGAAGCTTTCTTT.

CDR3: CASSLLASGGFSYEQYV. In nucleotides, the CDR3 is TGTGCCAGCAGCTTACTTGCTAGCGGGGGTTTTTCCTACGAGCAGTACGTC. V gene TRBV11-3 combines with J gene TRBJ2-7; 10 nucleotides match TRBD2. Unmatched junction bases numbered 8, after V lost 2 bases and J lost 1 base. The CDR3 totals 17 residues. The germline CDR1 and CDR2 sequences are SGHNT and YENEEA.

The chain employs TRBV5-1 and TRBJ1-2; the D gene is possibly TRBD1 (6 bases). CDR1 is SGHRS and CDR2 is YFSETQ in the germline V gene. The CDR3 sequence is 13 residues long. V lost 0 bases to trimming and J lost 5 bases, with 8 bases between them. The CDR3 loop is CASSLAGEYGYTF. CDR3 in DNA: TGCGCCAGCAGCTTGGCAGGGGAGTATGGCTACACCTTC.

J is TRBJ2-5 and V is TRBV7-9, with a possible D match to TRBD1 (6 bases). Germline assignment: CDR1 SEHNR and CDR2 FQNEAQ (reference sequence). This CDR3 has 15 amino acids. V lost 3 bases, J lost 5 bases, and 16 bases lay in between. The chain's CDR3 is CASSLKTGGTETQYF. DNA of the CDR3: TGTGCCAGCAGCTTGAAGACAGGTGGGACGGAGACCCAGTACTTC. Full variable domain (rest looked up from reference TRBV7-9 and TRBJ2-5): DTGVSQNPRHKITKRGQNVTFRCDPISEHNRLYWYRQTLGQGPEFLTYFQNEAQLEKSRLLSDRFSAERPKGSFSTLEIQRTEQGDSAMYLCASSLKTGGTETQYFGPGTRLLVL.